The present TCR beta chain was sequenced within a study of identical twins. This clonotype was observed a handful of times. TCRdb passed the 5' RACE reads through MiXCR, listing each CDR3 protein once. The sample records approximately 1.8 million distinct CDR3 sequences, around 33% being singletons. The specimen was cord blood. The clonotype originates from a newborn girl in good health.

CDR3 nucleotides: TGTGCCAGCTCACCAGATGTAGGCGTCCCTAACTATGGCTACACCTTC. This gives the protein CASSPDVGVPNYGYTF. The rearrangement joins TRBV18 to TRBJ1-2; D gene ambiguous. The CDR3 has 16 residues. Per the germline V gene, CDR1 is KGHSH and CDR2 is LQKENI. Trimming left V 2 bases short and J 0 bases short, with 13 bases between.